The rows below give T cell receptor beta chains drawn from one sample of a study of CD8+ T cells in alopecia areata. The assay was immunoSEQ multiplex PCR, and TCRdb's table has in-frame clones only and misses some. Of some 150,000 clones in the sample, more than 85% are singletons; the top ten hold about 13%. The sequences come from CD8+ T cells sorted from blood, collected at week 4, from a patient treated with tofacitinib. The receptors shown here come from a human donor with alopecia areata. CDR3s include the opening cysteine and the closing phenylalanine or tryptophan. The D gene is left open where the match is weak. Where a row states a size, it is once, few, many or the class of an expanded clone; other rows omit it.

j_call: TRBJ2-2
clone_size: .
d_call: .
v_call: TRBV7-9
cdr3_aa: CASSSSGELFF
cdr3_nt: TGTGCCAGCAGCTCGAGCGGGGAGCTGTTTTTT

j_call: TRBJ2-7
clone_size: .
d_call: TRBD1
v_call: TRBV10-3
cdr3_aa: CAISDPVLGTGADEQYF
cdr3_nt: TGTGCCATCAGTGACCCAGTTTTAGGGACAGGAGCCGACGAGCAGTACTTC

j_call: TRBJ2-2
clone_size: .
d_call: .
v_call: TRBV29-1
cdr3_aa: CSITPGRNTGELFF
cdr3_nt: TGCAGCATCACGCCTGGAAGGAACACCGGGGAGCTGTTTTTT

j_call: TRBJ2-6
clone_size: .
d_call: .
v_call: TRBV25-1
cdr3_aa: CASGETASGANVLTF
cdr3_nt: TGTGCCAGCGGGGAAACGGCCTCTGGGGCCAACGTCCTGACTTTC

j_call: TRBJ1-1
clone_size: .
d_call: .
v_call: TRBV11-2
cdr3_aa: CASSLGDGGFEAFF
cdr3_nt: TGTGCCAGCAGCTTAGGGGACGGAGGGTTTGAAGCTTTCTTT

j_call: TRBJ1-4
clone_size: .
d_call: .
v_call: TRBV27
cdr3_aa: CASSLDSRNEKLFF
cdr3_nt: TGTGCCAGCAGCTTGGACAGCCGTAATGAAAAACTGTTTTTT

j_call: TRBJ1-2
clone_size: .
d_call: .
v_call: TRBV6-5
cdr3_aa: CASSSLGIPNYGYTF
cdr3_nt: TGTGCCAGCAGTTCACTGGGGATTCCTAACTATGGCTACACCTTC

j_call: TRBJ2-7
clone_size: .
d_call: .
v_call: TRBV2
cdr3_aa: CASSDESSWYEQYF
cdr3_nt: TGTGCCAGCAGTGACGAGTCCTCTTGGTACGAGCAGTACTTC

j_call: TRBJ2-7
clone_size: few
d_call: .
v_call: TRBV5-5
cdr3_aa: CASSLQKAGYEQYF
cdr3_nt: TGTGCCAGCAGCTTGCAAAAAGCAGGATACGAGCAGTACTTC

j_call: TRBJ2-5
clone_size: .
d_call: .
v_call: TRBV7-8
cdr3_aa: CASSLEEDQETQYF
cdr3_nt: TGTGCCAGCAGCTTAGAAGAGGACCAAGAGACCCAGTACTTC

j_call: TRBJ2-1
clone_size: .
d_call: TRBD2
v_call: TRBV28
cdr3_aa: CASSFQRGGLNEQFF
cdr3_nt: TGTGCCAGCAGTTTCCAGCGGGGGGGCCTCAATGAGCAGTTCTTC

j_call: TRBJ1-3
clone_size: .
d_call: .
v_call: TRBV13
cdr3_aa: CASSSGDTIYF
cdr3_nt: TGTGCCAGCAGCTCGGGTGACACCATATATTTT

j_call: TRBJ2-7
clone_size: .
d_call: TRBD1
v_call: TRBV13
cdr3_aa: CASSLGTGPTYEQYF
cdr3_nt: TGTGCCAGCAGTTTAGGGACAGGGCCAACCTACGAGCAGTACTTC

j_call: TRBJ2-1
clone_size: .
d_call: TRBD2
v_call: TRBV19
cdr3_aa: CASSIGPWGGYNEQFF
cdr3_nt: TGTGCCAGTAGTATAGGGCCATGGGGGGGCTACAATGAGCAGTTCTTC

j_call: TRBJ2-5
clone_size: .
d_call: .
v_call: TRBV30
cdr3_aa: CAWSPYTGLMRQETQYF
cdr3_nt: TGTGCCTGGAGCCCGTACACAGGACTTATGCGCCAAGAGACCCAGTACTTC

j_call: TRBJ2-4
clone_size: .
d_call: .
v_call: TRBV12-2
cdr3_aa: CASRSRRGGPKNIQYF
cdr3_nt: TGTGCAAGTCGCTCCCGGCGAGGGGGACCCAAAAACATTCAGTACTTC

j_call: TRBJ1-6
clone_size: .
d_call: .
v_call: TRBV13
cdr3_aa: CASSLGYRAGNSPLHF
cdr3_nt: TGTGCCAGCAGCTTAGGCTACAGAGCTGGTAATTCACCCCTCCACTTT

j_call: TRBJ2-3
clone_size: .
d_call: .
v_call: TRBV9
cdr3_aa: CASSVSSRNTDTQYF
cdr3_nt: TGTGCCAGCAGCGTATCGTCGAGGAACACAGATACGCAGTATTTT

j_call: TRBJ1-2
clone_size: .
d_call: TRBD1
v_call: TRBV9
cdr3_aa: CASSVGGTDNYGYTF
cdr3_nt: TGTGCCAGCAGCGTAGGGGGGACAGACAACTATGGCTACACCTTC

j_call: TRBJ2-3
clone_size: .
d_call: .
v_call: TRBV25-1
cdr3_aa: CASSVRDTFTDTQYF
cdr3_nt: TGTGCCAGCAGTGTCCGGGACACTTTCACAGATACGCAGTATTTT

j_call: TRBJ2-4
clone_size: .
d_call: .
v_call: TRBV13
cdr3_aa: CASSLGRPGTIQYF
cdr3_nt: TGTGCCAGCAGCCTGGGACGCCCAGGCACCATTCAGTACTTC

j_call: TRBJ2-1
clone_size: few
d_call: .
v_call: TRBV7-9
cdr3_aa: CASSRTEFSYNEQFF
cdr3_nt: TGTGCCAGCAGCCGGACAGAGTTTTCCTACAATGAGCAGTTCTTC

j_call: TRBJ2-7
clone_size: .
d_call: .
v_call: TRBV18
cdr3_aa: CASSLDSYEQYF
cdr3_nt: TGTGCCAGCTCACTTGACAGTTACGAGCAGTACTTC

j_call: TRBJ2-2
clone_size: .
d_call: TRBD2
v_call: TRBV27
cdr3_aa: CASSLVAGGQNTGELFF
cdr3_nt: TGTGCCAGCAGTTTAGTAGCGGGAGGGCAGAACACCGGGGAGCTGTTTTTT

j_call: TRBJ1-1
clone_size: .
d_call: TRBD1
v_call: TRBV5-1
cdr3_aa: CASSVGQGLNTEAFF
cdr3_nt: TGCGCCAGCAGCGTCGGACAGGGCCTGAACACTGAAGCTTTCTTT

j_call: TRBJ2-1
clone_size: .
d_call: TRBD1
v_call: TRBV7-6
cdr3_aa: CASGAGGAGNEQFF
cdr3_nt: TGTGCCAGCGGGGCAGGGGGCGCGGGAAATGAGCAGTTCTTC

j_call: TRBJ2-7
clone_size: .
d_call: .
v_call: TRBV21-1
cdr3_aa: CASRHHPIPYEQYF
cdr3_nt: TGTGCCAGCAGACATCACCCGATACCCTACGAGCAGTACTTC

j_call: TRBJ2-7
clone_size: .
d_call: .
v_call: TRBV29-1
cdr3_aa: CSVEGTARADEQYF
cdr3_nt: TGCAGCGTTGAAGGGACAGCCCGCGCGGACGAGCAGTACTTC

j_call: TRBJ1-1
clone_size: .
d_call: TRBD1
v_call: TRBV30
cdr3_aa: CAWTPRIGQGRTEAFF
cdr3_nt: TGTGCCTGGACCCCGAGAATCGGACAGGGTCGGACTGAAGCTTTCTTT

j_call: TRBJ2-6
clone_size: .
d_call: .
v_call: TRBV4-1
cdr3_aa: CASSQYSGANVLTF
cdr3_nt: TGCGCCAGCAGCCAATACTCTGGGGCCAACGTCCTGACTTTC

j_call: TRBJ2-7
clone_size: .
d_call: TRBD1
v_call: TRBV27
cdr3_aa: CASSPDRAREQYF
cdr3_nt: TGTGCCAGCAGTCCAGACAGGGCCCGCGAGCAGTACTTC

j_call: TRBJ2-1
clone_size: .
d_call: TRBD2
v_call: TRBV9
cdr3_aa: CASSGRASGWNEQFF
cdr3_nt: TGTGCCAGCAGCGGTAGGGCTAGCGGGTGGAATGAGCAGTTCTTC

j_call: TRBJ2-7
clone_size: once
d_call: .
v_call: TRBV27
cdr3_aa: CASTPPGSRYEQYF
cdr3_nt: TGTGCCAGCACCCCTCCGGGATCTCGCTACGAGCAGTACTTC

j_call: TRBJ2-3
clone_size: once
d_call: .
v_call: TRBV4-1
cdr3_aa: CASSQDISPPADTQYF
cdr3_nt: TGCGCCAGCAGCCAGGATATATCGCCCCCGGCAGATACGCAGTATTTT

j_call: TRBJ2-7
clone_size: .
d_call: .
v_call: TRBV29-1
cdr3_aa: CSVDRGFGEQYF
cdr3_nt: TGCAGCGTTGACCGGGGGTTCGGGGAGCAGTACTTC

j_call: TRBJ1-1
clone_size: .
d_call: .
v_call: TRBV5-4
cdr3_aa: CASRLGNGQEAFF
cdr3_nt: TGTGCCAGCAGATTGGGCAATGGTCAGGAGGCTTTCTTT

j_call: TRBJ1-5
clone_size: .
d_call: .
v_call: TRBV5-1
cdr3_aa: CASSLGRDNQPQHF
cdr3_nt: TGCGCCAGCAGCTTGGGTCGTGACAATCAGCCCCAGCATTTT

j_call: TRBJ2-1
clone_size: .
d_call: TRBD2
v_call: TRBV2
cdr3_aa: CASSDFGLGDSGKSDEQFF
cdr3_nt: TGTGCCAGCAGTGACTTTGGTTTAGGTGATAGCGGGAAGAGCGATGAGCAGTTCTTC

j_call: TRBJ2-3
clone_size: .
d_call: TRBD2
v_call: TRBV19
cdr3_aa: CASSGLGLAGGTDTQYF
cdr3_nt: TGTGCCAGTAGTGGACTGGGACTAGCGGGGGGCACAGATACGCAGTATTTT

j_call: TRBJ2-7
clone_size: .
d_call: .
v_call: TRBV27
cdr3_aa: CASSFLGNHEQYF
cdr3_nt: TGTGCCAGCAGTTTCTTGGGTAACCACGAGCAGTACTTC

j_call: TRBJ2-1
clone_size: .
d_call: .
v_call: TRBV7-2
cdr3_aa: CASSFFAGINEQFF
cdr3_nt: TGTGCCAGCAGCTTTTTTGCGGGGATCAATGAGCAGTTCTTC